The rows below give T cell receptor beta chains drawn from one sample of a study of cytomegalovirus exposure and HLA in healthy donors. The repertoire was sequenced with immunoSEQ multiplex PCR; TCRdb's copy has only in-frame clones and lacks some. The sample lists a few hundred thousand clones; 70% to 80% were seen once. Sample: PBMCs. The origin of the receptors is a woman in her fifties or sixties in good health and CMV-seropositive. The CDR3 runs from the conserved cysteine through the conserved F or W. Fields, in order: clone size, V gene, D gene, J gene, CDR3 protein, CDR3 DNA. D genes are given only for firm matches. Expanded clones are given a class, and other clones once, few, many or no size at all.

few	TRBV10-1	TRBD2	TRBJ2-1	CASSEGLAGGRYNEQFF	TGCGCCAGCAGTGAAGGACTAGCGGGGGGTCGTTACAATGAGCAGTTCTTC
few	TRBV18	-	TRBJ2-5	CASSPPGGYQETQYF	TGTGCCAGCTCACCACCGGGCGGGTACCAAGAGACCCAGTACTTC
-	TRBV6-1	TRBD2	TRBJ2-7	CASSGRASGKGNYEQYF	TGTGCCAGCAGTGGTCGGGCTAGCGGGAAAGGTAACTACGAGCAGTACTTC
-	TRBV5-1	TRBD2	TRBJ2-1	CASSYLSGTPLNEQFF	TGCGCCAGCAGCTATCTTAGCGGGACCCCCCTCAATGAGCAGTTCTTC
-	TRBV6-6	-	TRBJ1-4	CASSYEGLGKSEKLFF	TGTGCCAGCAGTTACGAGGGTTTAGGGAAATCTGAAAAACTGTTTTTT
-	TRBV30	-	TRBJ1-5	CAWSVQGSQPQHF	TGTGCCTGGAGTGTACAGGGTTCTCAGCCCCAGCATTTT
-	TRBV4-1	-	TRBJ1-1	CASSQESRNTEAFF	TGCGCCAGCAGCCAAGAATCCCGGAACACTGAAGCTTTCTTT
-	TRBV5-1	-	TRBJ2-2	CASSRGETEELFF	TGCGCCAGCAGCCGCGGAGAAACCGAGGAGCTGTTTTTT
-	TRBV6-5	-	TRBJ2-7	CASKERLRVNEQYF	TGTGCCAGCAAGGAGCGCTTACGAGTGAACGAGCAGTACTTC
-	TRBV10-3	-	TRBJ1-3	CAISEGQFLGNTIYF	TGTGCCATCAGTGAGGGACAGTTCCTTGGAAACACCATATATTTT
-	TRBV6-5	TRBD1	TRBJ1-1	CASSSPGQGPNTEAFF	TGTGCCAGCAGTTCGCCGGGACAGGGGCCGAACACTGAAGCTTTCTTT
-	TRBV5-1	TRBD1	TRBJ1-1	CASSLDRGNTEAFF	TGCGCCAGCAGCCTAGACAGGGGTAACACTGAAGCTTTCTTT
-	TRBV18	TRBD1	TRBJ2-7	CASSTGGSNEQYF	TGTGCCAGCTCAACAGGGGGTAGCAACGAGCAGTACTTC
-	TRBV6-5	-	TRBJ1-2	CASSYSAGGDYGYTF	TGTGCCAGCAGTTACTCTGCCGGGGGGGACTATGGCTACACCTTC
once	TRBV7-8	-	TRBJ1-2	CASSLDPGVAGGYTF	TGTGCCAGCAGCTTAGACCCAGGGGTTGCGGGTGGCTACACCTTC
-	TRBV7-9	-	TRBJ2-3	CASSLRLASTDTQYF	TGTGCCAGCAGCTTGCGGTTGGCCAGCACAGATACGCAGTATTTT
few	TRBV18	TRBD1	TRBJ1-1	CASSPQDRRDTEAFF	TGTGCCAGCTCACCCCAGGACAGGAGGGACACTGAAGCTTTCTTT
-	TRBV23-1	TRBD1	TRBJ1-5	CASSRPTGRLDQPQHF	TGCGCCAGCAGTCGACCGACAGGGCGCCTCGATCAGCCCCAGCATTTT
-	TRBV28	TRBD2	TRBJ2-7	CASSARTSGGASYEQYF	TGTGCCAGCAGTGCGAGGACTAGCGGGGGGGCCTCCTACGAGCAGTACTTC
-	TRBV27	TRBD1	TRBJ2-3	CASRGTGGSYTDTQYF	TGTGCCAGCAGGGGGACAGGGGGCAGCTACACAGATACGCAGTATTTT
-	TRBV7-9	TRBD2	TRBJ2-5	CASSLERGSMETQYF	TGTGCCAGCAGCTTAGAGCGGGGGTCTATGGAGACCCAGTACTTC
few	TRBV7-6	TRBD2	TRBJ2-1	CASSLGKLAGGQYNEQFF	TGTGCCAGCAGCTTAGGGAAACTAGCGGGGGGGCAATACAATGAGCAGTTCTTC
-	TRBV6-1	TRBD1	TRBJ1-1	CASSERQGPNAFF	TGTGCCAGCAGTGAAAGACAGGGTCCAAATGCTTTCTTT